This record covers a single T cell receptor (beta chain). Its target is unknown. The data belong to a study of identical twins. V was pared by 5 bases and J by 2 bases, with 11 bases between. Germline V gene data show CDR1 as MNHEY and CDR2 as SMNVEV (reference sequence). There are 14 residues in the CDR3. Study-level points and caveats: Twin pairs had excess sharing that was weaker in beta out-of-frame sequences.

A universal primer site was added by template switching, and unique molecular identifiers were carried by the cDNA. TCRdb itself ran the 5' RACE reads through MiXCR, one entry per CDR3 protein. The sample contains 200,000 to 300,000 distinct CDR3 sequences, more than 9.5% of which appear only once. Separately, the same data were catalogued under a study of yellow fever vaccine responses in identical twins.

Material for sequencing was memory (CD45RO+) T cells sorted from blood. The rearrangement joins TRBV27 to TRBJ2-3; D is possibly TRBD1 (5 bases). The TCR sequence derives from a woman aged 18-30 years in good health. CDR3 sequence (DNA): TGTGCCAGCAGTAGGTGGGGCGCCACAGATACGCAGTATTTT. Amino acids: CASSRWGATDTQYF.